The clone carrying this T cell receptor (beta chain) showed up just a few times. These data belong to a study of identical twins. In every case, the donor was a healthy Caucasian. Via MiXCR, TCRdb re-called the 5' RACE reads, giving one row per CDR3 protein. The repertoire holds hundreds of thousands of distinct CDR3 sequences, with under 8.5% as singletons. There are 15 residues in the CDR3. With 3 bases removed from V and 12 bases from J, the gap between germline ends came to 24 bases. The germline V gene encodes CDR1 DFQATT and CDR2 SNEGSKA (reference sequence). This same sample was also part of a study on yellow fever vaccine responses in identical twins.

This TCR came from a woman younger than 30 in good health. The sample taken for sequencing was PBMCs. The chain recombines TRBV20-1 with TRBJ2-1, with D perhaps matching TRBD2 (5 bases). CDR3 protein: CSASGSGLRNLGQFF. CDR3 bases: TGCAGTGCTAGTGGTTCAGGACTCCGGAATCTTGGGCAGTTCTTC.